This TCR beta chain was obtained from a study of siplizumab effects on memory and regulatory T cells. General observations from the study: Alloreactive CD4+ clones that could be mapped were on average approximately 69% Treg-derived with siplizumab, against 25% to 30% in controls.

A note on this clone: Its antigen is unknown.

The assay looked at around 100,000 TCR templates in each sample. Here immunoSEQ multiplex PCR was the method, and the copy in TCRdb shows in-frame clones only, minus some. There are 100,000 or so clones in the sample; about 93% occur only once, and around 0.32% lies in the top ten. The specimen was CD4+ T cells sorted from blood. The source is a human donor in good health.

The CDR3 nucleotides read TGTGCCAGCAGCTACAACAGGGGCGCGGGGGAGACCCAGTACTTC. Translating it yields CASSYNRGAGETQYF. The chain is built from TRBV11-2 and TRBJ2-5; tentative D call: TRBD1 (7 bases). The V end was cut by 4 bases, the J end by 5 bases, with 17 bases between. CDR1 and CDR2 from the germline V gene are SGHAT and FQNNGV. This CDR3 region has 15 residues.